This T cell receptor beta chain originates from a study of T-cell memory formation after mild COVID-19. Findings of the study overall: Chiefly within CM and EM were the contracting CD4+ clones; CD8+ ones were within EMRA.

Each CDR3 protein is one row after TCRdb ran MiXCR on the 5' RACE reads. The sample lists some 290,000 distinct CDR3 sequences; about a sixth were seen once. From germline, CDR1 is SQVTM and CDR2 ANQGSEA. Trimming pared 6 bases from V and 4 bases from J, leaving 8 bases between. This CDR3 region has 11 residues. This clonotype was seen a few times. The target antigen is unknown. Sequencing used PBMCs or a T cell subset sorted from them (not recorded which). This TCR was sampled from a young man who had mild COVID-19 (a few samples of this study predate the infection). Cell type and time point are not known. The chain uses TRBV29-1 and TRBJ2-3; D ambiguous. The CDR3 loop is CSVMMPDTQYF. DNA for the CDR3: TGCAGCGTGATGATGCCAGATACGCAGTATTTT.